These T cell receptor beta chains were read from a single sample in a study of OX40 agonist ivuxolimab in advanced cancers. The assay was immunoSEQ multiplex PCR, and TCRdb's table has in-frame clones only and misses some. The data show nearly 90,000 clones, with around nine tenths seen just once and about 1.6% held by the top ten. Specimen: CD4+ or CD8+ T cells sorted from blood, collected in a trial of the OX40 agonist ivuxolimab. The source is an adult with an advanced solid tumor such as melanoma, head and neck, liver or kidney cancer. Both conserved end residues are part of each CDR3. D genes are given only for firm matches. For some rows the clone size is stated as once, few or many, or as a class when expanded; others skip it.

clone_size: few; d_call: -; j_call: TRBJ1-2; v_call: TRBV19; cdr3_aa: CASSIRTAWYGYTF; cdr3_nt: TGTGCCAGTAGTATACGGACAGCCTGGTATGGCTACACCTTC
clone_size: -; d_call: TRBD2; j_call: TRBJ2-7; v_call: TRBV28; cdr3_aa: CASEGRTSGRPSYEQYF; cdr3_nt: TGTGCCAGCGAGGGAAGGACTAGCGGGAGGCCTTCCTACGAGCAGTACTTC
clone_size: -; d_call: TRBD2; j_call: TRBJ2-7; v_call: TRBV19; cdr3_aa: CASSAGREGRAEQYF; cdr3_nt: TGTGCCAGTAGCGCGGGGCGGGAGGGCCGGGCCGAGCAGTACTTC
clone_size: -; d_call: -; j_call: TRBJ2-7; v_call: TRBV7-2; cdr3_aa: CASSYAGAYEQYF; cdr3_nt: TGTGCCAGCAGCTATGCAGGCGCCTACGAGCAGTACTTC
clone_size: few; d_call: -; j_call: TRBJ2-3; v_call: TRBV4-1; cdr3_aa: CASSQDPPTGNSADTQYF; cdr3_nt: TGCGCCAGCAGCCAAGATCCCCCTACGGGGAATTCGGCAGATACGCAGTATTTT
clone_size: -; d_call: -; j_call: TRBJ1-1; v_call: TRBV29-1; cdr3_aa: CSAAQGLGTEAFF; cdr3_nt: TGCAGCGCGGCCCAGGGTTTGGGCACTGAAGCTTTCTTT
clone_size: -; d_call: TRBD2; j_call: TRBJ2-1; v_call: TRBV19; cdr3_aa: CASSIVYGLAGVNEQFF; cdr3_nt: TGTGCCAGTAGTATAGTCTATGGGCTAGCGGGAGTTAATGAGCAGTTCTTC
clone_size: -; d_call: TRBD2; j_call: TRBJ2-3; v_call: TRBV11-2; cdr3_aa: CASSSGGSSTDTQYF; cdr3_nt: TGTGCCAGCAGCTCCGGGGGGAGCTCCACAGATACGCAGTATTTT
clone_size: -; d_call: -; j_call: TRBJ1-1; v_call: TRBV7-6; cdr3_aa: CASSLSGAGTEAFF; cdr3_nt: TGTGCCAGCAGCTTATCCGGGGCGGGTACTGAAGCTTTCTTT
clone_size: once; d_call: -; j_call: TRBJ1-1; v_call: TRBV5-5; cdr3_aa: CASSLSQGRGAFF; cdr3_nt: TGTGCCAGCAGCTTATCCCAGGGCCGAGGAGCTTTCTTT
clone_size: -; d_call: TRBD2; j_call: TRBJ2-7; v_call: TRBV7-2; cdr3_aa: CASSLSGGTPSSYEQYF; cdr3_nt: TGTGCCAGCAGCCTTAGCGGGGGGACTCCCAGCTCCTACGAGCAGTACTTC
clone_size: -; d_call: TRBD2; j_call: TRBJ2-5; v_call: TRBV5-6; cdr3_aa: CASSLVSGSWKTQYF; cdr3_nt: TGTGCCAGCAGCTTGGTTAGCGGGAGTTGGAAGACCCAGTACTTC
clone_size: -; d_call: -; j_call: TRBJ2-1; v_call: TRBV19; cdr3_aa: CASTLGPYNEQFF; cdr3_nt: TGTGCCAGTACTCTGGGACCCTACAATGAGCAGTTCTTC
clone_size: -; d_call: -; j_call: TRBJ2-3; v_call: TRBV25-1; cdr3_aa: CASSEYTGSSTDTQYF; cdr3_nt: TGTGCCAGCAGTGAATATACAGGTTCTAGCACAGATACGCAGTATTTT
clone_size: -; d_call: -; j_call: TRBJ2-3; v_call: TRBV7-2; cdr3_aa: CASSFSGRTDTQYF; cdr3_nt: TGTGCCAGCAGCTTTAGCGGTCGCACAGATACGCAGTATTTT
clone_size: once; d_call: -; j_call: TRBJ1-1; v_call: TRBV21-1; cdr3_aa: CASSKTRGARDTEAFF; cdr3_nt: TGTGCCAGCAGCAAAACCAGGGGGGCTAGGGACACTGAAGCTTTCTTT
clone_size: -; d_call: -; j_call: TRBJ1-5; v_call: TRBV19; cdr3_aa: CASSLGPAGNQPQHF; cdr3_nt: TGTGCCAGTAGTCTAGGACCCGCGGGCAATCAGCCCCAGCATTTT
clone_size: -; d_call: -; j_call: TRBJ2-3; v_call: TRBV27; cdr3_aa: CASRDPSRDTQYF; cdr3_nt: TGTGCCAGCCGGGACCCCTCCCGAGATACGCAGTATTTT
clone_size: -; d_call: -; j_call: TRBJ2-6; v_call: TRBV5-6; cdr3_aa: CASRLQGSGANVLTF; cdr3_nt: TGTGCCAGCAGACTTCAGGGTTCTGGGGCCAACGTCCTGACTTTC
clone_size: -; d_call: -; j_call: TRBJ1-2; v_call: TRBV9; cdr3_aa: CASSPRGDGLLYGYTF; cdr3_nt: TGTGCCAGCAGCCCAAGGGGGGATGGCCTCCTCTATGGCTACACCTTC